This T cell receptor beta chain was recovered during a study of identical twins. Broader study findings: Invariant cells of the MAIT and iNKT types might have partly distorted the zero-insertion analyses. For out-of-frame alpha sequences shared by twins, low generation probability was in excess. Conclusions were based on cross-sectional statistical analysis, without following the same donors.

One entry per CDR3 protein, called by TCRdb with MiXCR from the 5' RACE reads. In the table there are a few hundred thousand distinct CDR3 sequences, nearly 9.5% of which are singletons. Germline V gene lookup returns CDR1 LNHNV and CDR2 YYDKDF (reference sequence). The CDR3 runs 14 residues. J lost 6 bases, V lost 9 bases, and 11 bases had no gene match. In this sample, this clonotype turned up many times. What it binds is unknown. The data were also submitted as part of a second study, on yellow fever vaccine responses in identical twins.

Source material: CD8+ T cells sorted from blood. This sequence was found in a woman under 30 in good health. The chain has TRBV15 and TRBJ1-5; the match to TRBD1 covers 7 bases. This CDR3 reads CATDKEGAIQPQHF. In DNA, the CDR3 is TGTGCCACTGACAAAGAGGGGGCCATTCAGCCCCAGCATTTT. Based on the CDR3 plus reference TRBV15 and TRBJ1-5, the full variable domain is DAMVIQNPRYQVTQFGKPVTLSCSQTLNHNVMYWYQQKSSQAPKLLFHYYDKDFNNEADTPDNFQSRRPNTSFCFLDIRSPGLGDTAMYLCATDKEGAIQPQHFGDGTRLSIL.